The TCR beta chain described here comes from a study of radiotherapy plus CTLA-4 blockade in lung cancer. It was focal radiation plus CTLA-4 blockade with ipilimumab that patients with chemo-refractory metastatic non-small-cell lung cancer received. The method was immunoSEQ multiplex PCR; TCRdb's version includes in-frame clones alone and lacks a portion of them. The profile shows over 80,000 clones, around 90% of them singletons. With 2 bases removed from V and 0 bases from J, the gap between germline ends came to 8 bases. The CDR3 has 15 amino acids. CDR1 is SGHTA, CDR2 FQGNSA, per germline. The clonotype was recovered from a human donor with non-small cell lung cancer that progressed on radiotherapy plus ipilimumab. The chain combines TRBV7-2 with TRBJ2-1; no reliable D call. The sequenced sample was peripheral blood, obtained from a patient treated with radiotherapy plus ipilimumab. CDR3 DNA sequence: TGTGCCAGCAGCTTACTGGTGAGCTCCTACAATGAGCAGTTCTTC. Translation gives CASSLLVSSYNEQFF.